These 28 T cell receptor beta chains came from one sample sequenced in a study of shared clonotypes between healthy human individuals. TCRdb's copy holds only in-frame clones and misses some; the assay was immunoSEQ multiplex PCR. This sample has about 980,000 clones, with 70% to 85% found just once. The sequencing input was memory CD4+ T cells sorted from blood. Subset given: CD45RA-negative fraction. Receptors originate from a man aged 18-30 years in good health.

For this clone: The same CDR3 can be traced to other DNA sequences in this sample. The chain links TRBV28 to TRBJ1-1, with 7 bases that match TRBD1. J was trimmed by 0 bases and V by 4 bases; bases with no gene match: 2. There are 14 residues in the CDR3. CDR1 is MDHEN and CDR2 is SYDVKM in the germline V gene. CDR3 nucleotides: TGTGCCAGCAGTTCGGGGACAGTGAACACTGAAGCTTTCTTT. Its translation is CASSSGTVNTEAFF. The entire variable domain, with the rest obtained from reference TRBV28 and TRBJ1-1, is as follows: DVKVTQSSRYLVKRTGEKVFLECVQDMDHENMFWYRQDPGLGLRLIYFSYDVKMKEKGDIPEGYSVSREKKERFSLILESASTNQTSMYLCASSSGTVNTEAFFGQGTRLTVV.

The chain employs TRBV5-1 and TRBJ2-2; 12 nucleotides align to TRBD2. Looked up from germline, CDR1 is SGHRS and CDR2 is YFSETQ. The CDR3 runs 15 residues. Losses at the gene ends were 5 bases for V and 5 bases for J; bases not matched to a gene: 4. CDR3 in amino acids: CASRPSGRETGELFF. CDR3 coding DNA: TGCGCCAGCAGGCCTAGCGGGAGGGAAACCGGGGAGCTGTTTTTT.

This clone has only a few counts. This rearrangement joins TRBV10-2 to TRBJ2-7; D unclear. The CDR3 is 12 residues long. Trimming pared 2 bases from V and 1 base from J, leaving 3 bases between. CDR1 WSHSY and CDR2 SAAADI come from the germline V gene. The CDR3 DNA reads TGCGCCAGCAGTGAGGAGTCCTACGAGCAGTACTTC. It specifies CASSEESYEQYF.

The genes are TRBV18 and TRBJ2-7; 7 bases line up with TRBD1. Germline trimming cut 3 bases from V and 2 bases from J; bases unmatched to any gene: 10. The CDR3 extends over 16 amino acids. The germline V gene has CDR1 KGHSH and CDR2 LQKENI. DNA of the CDR3: TGTGCCAGCTCACCTACTATAGACAGGGCCGCCTACGAGCAGTACTTC. This sequence encodes CASSPTIDRAAYEQYF.

A few counts support this clone. The CDR3 DNA follows: TGTGCCAGCAGTGCAGACAGGGGGCGAGCGGAAAAACTGTTTTTT. Translating it yields CASSADRGRAEKLFF. The chain employs TRBV6-1 and TRBJ1-4, with TRBD1 matching 10 bases. Germline V CDR1 and CDR2: MNHNS, SASEGT. The V gene end was trimmed by 4 bases and the J gene end by 8 bases; junction bases not matched to a gene: 7. This CDR3 contains 15 residues.

V and J are TRBV5-1 and TRBJ2-7; no definite D call. This CDR3 region has 14 residues. Deletions cut 0 bases from V and 2 bases from J, with 9 bases between. Per the germline V gene, CDR1 is SGHRS and CDR2 is YFSETQ. The CDR3 protein is CASSLALTTYEQYF. In DNA form, the CDR3 reads TGCGCCAGCAGCTTGGCCCTCACGACCTACGAGCAGTACTTC.

This sequence joins TRBV5-1 and TRBJ1-2, with TRBD1 as a possible D gene (6 bases). The V and J ends lost 4 bases and 4 bases respectively, with 11 bases between them. CDR1 and CDR2 from the germline V gene are SGHRS and YFSETQ. The CDR3 consists of 13 residues. The DNA for the CDR3 is TGCGCCAGCAGCCGAGGACAGCCCTATGGCTACACCTTC. Translated: CASSRGQPYGYTF.

This clone showed up just a few times. V and J are TRBV18 and TRBJ1-2; D gene ambiguous. The V gene's germline CDR1 is KGHSH and CDR2 LQKENI. The length of the CDR3 is 14 residues. V lost 2 bases to trimming and J lost 4 bases, with 11 bases between them. The chain's CDR3 is CASSPGERSYGYTF. The CDR3 DNA sequence: TGTGCCAGCTCACCAGGGGAGCGAAGCTATGGCTACACCTTC.

The rearrangement links TRBV7-2 to TRBJ2-1; TRBD2 matches at 8 bases. The CDR3 loop spans 12 amino acids. Germline V gene sequence: CDR1 SGHTA, CDR2 FQGNSA. The ends lost 5 bases at V and 7 bases at J; junction bases unmatched: 1. CDR3 sequence (DNA): TGTGCCAGCAGCGGCGGGAGGAATGAGCAGTTCTTC. Encoded protein: CASSGGRNEQFF.

As concerns this clone: The junction differs from germline at one of its ends, possibly a read error. The V and J genes are TRBV7-9 and TRBJ1-6; D perhaps matches TRBD1 (6 bases). The germline CDR1 and CDR2 sequences are SEHNR and FQNEAQ (reference sequence). The CDR3 runs 14 residues. The CDR3 bases are TGTGCCAGCACCTTAGGGGGGTATAATTCACCCCTCCACTTT. Translation gives CASTLGGYNSPLHF. The complete variable domain, with remaining parts taken from reference TRBV7-9 and TRBJ1-6, reads DTGVSQNPRHKITKRGQNVTFRCDPISEHNRLYWYRQTLGQGPEFLTYFQNEAQLEKSRLLSDRFSAERPKGSFSTLEIQRTEQGDSAMYLCASTLGGYNSPLHFGNGTRLTVT.

About this clone itself: Other DNA sequences in the same sample also yield this CDR3. V and J are TRBV5-1 and TRBJ2-5; a weak D match, TRBD2 (5 bases). From germline, CDR1 is SGHRS and CDR2 YFSETQ. CDR3 size: 13 residues. V shed 5 bases and J shed 0 bases, with 8 bases lying between them. The CDR3 is CASSRGYQETQYF. The CDR3 bases are TGCGCCAGCAGTCGAGGGTACCAAGAGACCCAGTACTTC.

V usage is TRBV7-2 and J usage is TRBJ2-3; 8 bases are shared with TRBD1. CDR1 is SGHTA and CDR2 is FQGNSA in the germline V gene. V was pared by 5 bases and J by 5 bases, with 3 bases of the junction left unmatched. CDR3 length: 13 residues. In DNA form, the CDR3 reads TGTGCCAGCAGCATACAGGGGGGAGATACGCAGTATTTT. Amino acid sequence: CASSIQGGDTQYF.

The chain couples TRBV4-1 to TRBJ2-2; 8 bases agree with TRBD2. Germline V CDR1 and CDR2: MGHRA, YSYEKL. Trimming cost V 1 base and J 6 bases; bases outside gene matches: 7. The CDR3 has 16 residues. CDR3 residues: CASSQGPAGEPGELFF. CDR3 coding DNA: TGCGCCAGCAGCCAAGGGCCAGCGGGAGAACCCGGGGAGCTGTTTTTT.

This rearrangement joins TRBV5-4 to TRBJ2-1; D gene unclear. The V gene's germline CDR1 is SGHNT and CDR2 YYREEE (reference sequence). Trimming took off 0 bases at V and 5 bases at J, with 9 bases between the two ends. CDR3 size: 14 residues. The CDR3 reads CASSLEASNNEQFF. CDR3 nucleotides: TGTGCCAGCAGCTTGGAGGCGAGCAACAATGAGCAGTTCTTC. The full variable domain, with the rest looked up from reference TRBV5-4 and TRBJ2-1, is ETGVTQSPTHLIKTRGQQVTLRCSSQSGHNTVSWYQQALGQGPQFIFQYYREEENGRGNFPPRFSGLQFPNYSSELNVNALELDDSALYLCASSLEASNNEQFFGPGTRLTVL.

The chain joins TRBV15 to TRBJ2-2; D tentatively reads TRBD1 or TRBD2 (6 bases each). The CDR3 has 16 amino acids. Germline values: CDR1 LNHNV, CDR2 YYDKDF (reference sequence). Between the trimmed V and J ends, which lost 0 bases and 5 bases, there was a span of 13 bases. The chain's CDR3 is CATSRDGGRRTGELFF. The DNA of the CDR3 is TGTGCCACCAGCAGAGATGGGGGGCGTCGGACCGGGGAGCTGTTTTTT.

In regard to this clone: Compared with germline, one end of the junction differs, possibly owing to a read error. The chain carries TRBV7-7 and TRBJ2-7; 13 bases match TRBD2. Germline CDR1 is SSHAT and CDR2 is FNYEAQ (reference sequence). The CDR3 runs to 15 residues. CDR3 sequence reads: CASSRGTSGDYEQYF. In DNA form, the CDR3 reads TGTGCTAGCAGCCGAGGGACTAGCGGGGACTACGAGCAGTACTTC.

The chain employs TRBV11-2 and TRBJ1-2; D remains unclear. This CDR3 has 13 amino acids. Looked up from germline, CDR1 is SGHAT and CDR2 is FQNNGV. The V and J ends lost 1 base and 4 bases respectively, with 7 bases between them. The CDR3 bases are TGTGCCAGCAGCTTAGCGGGGATCTATGGCTACACCTTC. Protein sequence: CASSLAGIYGYTF.

V gene TRBV5-4 combines with J gene TRBJ2-2; 10 bases are shared with TRBD2. The CDR3 totals 16 residues. The germline CDR1 and CDR2 sequences are SGHNT and YYREEE (reference sequence). V lost 0 bases, J lost 2 bases, and 1 base stayed unmatched. Here the CDR3 reads CASSLGTSGNTGELFF. CDR3 nucleotide sequence: TGTGCCAGCAGCTTGGGGACTAGCGGCAACACCGGGGAGCTGTTTTTT.

V and J are TRBV7-9 and TRBJ2-5, with 7 bases identical to TRBD2. In germline, CDR1 is SEHNR, CDR2 FQNEAQ (reference sequence). With 6 bases clipped from V and 4 bases from J, the junction kept 5 bases outside the gene matches. The CDR3 runs to 13 residues. The CDR3 loop is CASRSAGAETQYF. CDR3 DNA: TGTGCCAGCAGATCCGCGGGAGCAGAGACCCAGTACTTC.

The V call is TRBV29-1, the J call TRBJ2-6; 7 nucleotides line up with TRBD1. Germline CDR1 SQVTM, CDR2 ANQGSEA. Unmatched junction bases numbered 8, after V lost 6 bases and J lost 0 bases. This CDR3 region has 16 residues. This CDR3 reads CSVKTGLNSGANVLTF. CDR3 bases: TGCAGCGTGAAGACAGGGCTTAACTCTGGGGCCAACGTCCTGACTTTC.

The V and J genes are TRBV27 and TRBJ1-6; TRBD1 might be the D (6 bases). V lost 6 bases and J 6 bases, leaving 15 bases between the germline ends. Germline V gene lookup returns CDR1 MNHEY and CDR2 SMNVEV (reference sequence). This CDR3 spans 15 amino acids. The CDR3 region has the DNA TGTGCCAGCAGGCCTTCGAGGACAGTTAATTCACCCCTCCACTTT. Its protein product is CASRPSRTVNSPLHF.

For this clone: Other DNA variants within this sample encode the same CDR3. The J gene is TRBJ2-5, the V gene TRBV5-1; tentative D call: TRBD2 (6 bases). This CDR3 comprises 14 residues. The germline V and J ends were trimmed by 2 bases and 4 bases, with 12 bases remaining between them. CDR1 is SGHRS, CDR2 YFSETQ, per germline. CDR3 sequence reads: CASSLGGARETQYF. CDR3 nucleotide sequence: TGCGCCAGCAGCTTAGGAGGGGCGAGAGAGACCCAGTACTTC.

V usage is TRBV19 and J usage is TRBJ1-2, with TRBD1 as a possible D gene (6 bases). Per the germline V gene, CDR1 is LNHDA and CDR2 is SQIVND (reference sequence). The CDR3 spans 14 residues. V gave up 5 bases and J gave up 4 bases, with 14 bases separating them. The CDR3 loop reads CASSVRDKFYGYTF. The CDR3 coding sequence is TGTGCCAGTAGTGTCCGGGACAAATTCTATGGCTACACCTTC.

This clone was detected only a few times. At the DNA level, this CDR3 is encoded by other sequences in the same sample as well. The rearrangement links TRBV29-1 to TRBJ1-1; 7 bases match TRBD1. Trimming removed 5 bases from V and 1 base from J; junction bases left unmatched: 4. The germline V gene encodes CDR1 SQVTM and CDR2 ANQGSEA. The CDR3 sequence is 13 residues long. CDR3 sequence: CSVTGTANTEAFF. The CDR3 region has the DNA TGCAGCGTTACCGGGACAGCGAACACTGAAGCTTTCTTT.

The chain uses TRBV30 and TRBJ1-4; possible D gene TRBD1, 6 bases. The CDR3 is made up of 15 amino acids. Between the trimmed V and J ends, which lost 4 bases and 4 bases, there was a span of 16 bases. Per germline, CDR1 GTSNPN and CDR2 SVGIG (reference sequence). In DNA, the CDR3 is TGTGCCTGGACTCCTGGGGGGGCGGGTAATGAAAAACTGTTTTTT. Encoded protein: CAWTPGGAGNEKLFF. The full variable domain, in which reference TRBV30 and TRBJ1-4 provide the parts outside the CDR3, is SQTIHQWPATLVQPVGSPLSLECTVEGTSNPNLYWYRQAAGRGLQLLFYSVGIGQISSEVPQNLSASRPQDRQFILSSKKLLLSDSGFYLCAWTPGGAGNEKLFFGSGTQLSVL.

This sequence joins TRBV11-3 and TRBJ1-4; D gene ambiguous. Trimming pared 4 bases from V and 8 bases from J, leaving 11 bases between. In germline, CDR1 is SGHNT, CDR2 YENEEA. This CDR3 has 13 amino acids. The CDR3 DNA sequence: TGTGCCAGCAGCTCCGGACCCCGAGAAAAACTGTTTTTT. Residues: CASSSGPREKLFF.

This CDR3 is CASSLGPGQGTEAFF. CDR3 bases: TGTGCCAGCAGTTTAGGTCCGGGACAGGGGACTGAAGCTTTCTTT. The chain combines TRBV28 with TRBJ1-1, with 10 bases fitting TRBD1. Losses at the gene ends were 2 bases for V and 5 bases for J; bases not matched to a gene: 5. The CDR3 has 15 amino acids. Germline V gene lookup returns CDR1 MDHEN and CDR2 SYDVKM.

The V call is TRBV11-2, the J call TRBJ2-3; perhaps TRBD2 as D (5 bases). The germline V gene has CDR1 SGHAT and CDR2 FQNNGV. V shed 4 bases and J shed 2 bases, with 19 bases lying between them. The CDR3 has 17 residues. The CDR3 nucleotides are TGTGCCAGCAGCTCTCGCGAGAGGGCTATAGTCACAGATACGCAGTATTTT. This translates into CASSSRERAIVTDTQYF.